This T cell receptor (beta chain) emerged from a study of T-cell reconstitution after alpha-beta-depleted transplantation in children. The study's findings and limits: Diversity of TCRbeta at day 60 was high in some patients, arising from surviving recipient T cells and thymic progenitors.

This clonotype came up many times. Its antigen is still unknown. CDR1 and CDR2 from the germline V gene are SEHNR and FQNEAQ (reference sequence). The CDR3 totals 15 residues. Germline trimming cut 4 bases from V and 0 bases from J; bases unmatched to any gene: 4. During its preparation, the TCRbeta library received unique molecular identifiers. One entry per CDR3 protein, called by TCRdb with MiXCR from the PCR reads. The sample contains approximately 300,000 distinct CDR3 sequences, roughly 10% of which appear only once. This TCR derives from a male patient between 2 and 10 years old who had a stem cell transplant for chronic granulomatous disease, so the T cells may come from the graft donor. V usage is TRBV7-9 and J usage is TRBJ2-7; 9 bases line up with TRBD2. Specimen: peripheral blood, collected 180 days after TCRalphabeta/CD19-depleted stem cell transplant. In nucleotides, the CDR3 is TGTGCCAGCAGCTACCATAGCGGGAGCTCCTACGAGCAGTACTTC. It encodes CASSYHSGSSYEQYF.